This T cell receptor beta chain derives from a study of blood T cell repertoires in COVID-19. Clones were read by immunoSEQ multiplex PCR, and TCRdb kept only the in-frame ones, dropping some. The sample yields around 220,000 clones, roughly 90% seen once. This CDR3 is built from 15 residues. Trimming pared 5 bases from V and 7 bases from J, leaving 18 bases between. CDR1 SGHTA and CDR2 FQGNSA come from the germline V gene. What was sequenced was peripheral blood. The chain links TRBV7-2 to TRBJ2-4; TRBD2 is a possible D gene (5 bases). The sequence was collected from a woman aged 40 to 50 who had recovered from COVID-19. CDR3: CASSLIRGMGNIQYF. The CDR3 bases are TGTGCCAGCAGCCTAATCCGGGGAATGGGGAACATTCAGTACTTC.